The next 13 T cell receptor beta chains were all read from a single sample in a study of breast tumors, draining lymph nodes, adjacent tissues. TCRdb re-called the multiplex PCR reads through MiXCR, storing one row per CDR3 protein. The sample carries some 21,000 distinct CDR3 sequences, 50% recorded once. Sequencing was performed on breast tumor tissue. The receptors were gathered from a female donor with breast cancer. Some clones in this sample may be carry-over from other donors' samples.

In regard to this clonotype: Relative to the germline gene, one junction end is altered; a read error may explain this. The CDR3: CAGSQLTRDRLTSPLHF. CDR3 nucleotide sequence: TGTGCCGGCAGTCAACTTACGCGGGACAGGTTAACCTCACCCCTCCACTTT. The V and J genes are TRBV7-9 and TRBJ1-6; 8 positions match TRBD1. This CDR3 is 17 amino acids long. CDR1 and CDR2 from the germline V gene are SEHNR and FQNEAQ (reference sequence).

This clonotype was detected many times. The chain links TRBV11-2 to TRBJ2-1; the match to TRBD2 covers 11 bases. The V gene's germline CDR1 is SGHAT and CDR2 FQNNGV. There are 18 residues in the CDR3. Unmatched junction bases numbered 12, after V lost 0 bases and J lost 8 bases. DNA of the CDR3: TGTGCCAGCAGCTTAGAACTAGCGGGAGCCCCCGTACGGGATGAGCAGTTCTTC. Its translation: CASSLELAGAPVRDEQFF.

This clonotype was detected many times. The CDR3 loop is CASSVGEGAFYGYTF. CDR3 sequence (DNA): TGTGCCAGCAGCGTAGGGGAAGGGGCTTTCTATGGCTACACCTTC. The chain couples TRBV9 to TRBJ1-2; perhaps TRBD1 as D (5 bases). V was shortened by 0 bases and J by 4 bases, with 13 bases between the two germline ends. This CDR3 has 15 residues. Germline V CDR1 and CDR2: SGDLS, YYNGEE. The complete variable domain, with remaining parts taken from reference TRBV9 and TRBJ1-2, reads DSGVTQTPKHLITATGQRVTLRCSPRSGDLSVYWYQQSLDQGLQFLIQYYNGEERAKGNILERFSAQQFPDLHSELNLSSLELGDSALYFCASSVGEGAFYGYTFGSGTRLTVV.

This clonotype was counted many times. This rearrangement joins TRBV18 to TRBJ1-3; no clear D gene. CDR1 and CDR2 from the germline V gene are KGHSH and LQKENI. CDR3 size: 12 residues. V lost 3 bases and J lost 2, with 2 bases in between. This CDR3 is CASSPTGNTIYF. For the CDR3, the DNA is TGTGCCAGCTCACCCACTGGAAACACCATATATTTT.

The chain combines TRBV20-1 with TRBJ2-3; TRBD1 or TRBD2 may be the D gene (5 bases each). Germline CDR1 and CDR2: DFQATT and SNEGSKA (reference sequence). There are 14 residues in the CDR3. V gave up 6 bases and J gave up 2 bases, with 15 bases separating them. CDR3 nucleotides: TGCAGTGCACCCGGGACCGGTAACACAGATACGCAGTATTTT. It yields the protein CSAPGTGNTDTQYF.

This clonotype showed up just once. The DNA for the CDR3 is TGTGCCAGCAGTGAATGTATTTCGGGACCGAAAAGCTACGAGCAGTACTTC. It specifies CASSECISGPKSYEQYF. V is TRBV25-1 and J is TRBJ2-7; perhaps D is TRBD1 or TRBD2 (5 bases each). V dropped 1 base and J dropped 3 bases, with 19 bases sitting between them. Per germline, CDR1 MGHDK and CDR2 SYGVNS. The length of the CDR3 is 17 residues.

This clonotype was recorded at least ten times. V and J are TRBV29-1 and TRBJ2-5; 8 bases fit TRBD1. This CDR3 is 13 amino acids long. The junction had 11 bases not matched to a gene; V was cut back by 7 bases and J by 7 bases. Germline CDR1 reads SQVTM; CDR2 reads ANQGSEA. Written as DNA, the CDR3 is TGCAGCGCCAGGGGGCCCGAAGGGGGGACCCAGTACTTC. Residues: CSARGPEGGTQYF.

At least ten counts were recorded for this clonotype. The J gene is TRBJ2-1, the V gene TRBV18, with D possibly matching TRBD2 (5 bases). The germline V gene encodes CDR1 KGHSH and CDR2 LQKENI. Trimming took 5 bases from V and 7 from J, leaving 12 bases between them. The CDR3 length is 13 residues. For the CDR3, the DNA is TGTGCCAGCTCATCTTACGGGGAGAATGAGCAGTTCTTC. This sequence encodes CASSSYGENEQFF.

The V and J genes are TRBV12-3 or TRBV12-4 and TRBJ2-7; 7 nucleotides agree with TRBD2. The CDR3 is 14 amino acids. V lost 2 bases and J lost 4; bases outside the gene matches: 5. Written as DNA, the CDR3 is TGTGCCAGCAGTTTATCGGGGGGTAGGTACGAGCAGTACTTC. Its protein product is CASSLSGGRYEQYF.

This clonotype was recorded once. The V gene is TRBV7-9, the J gene TRBJ2-7, with 10 positions matching TRBD1. With 5 bases clipped from V and 6 bases from J, the junction kept 7 bases outside the gene matches. Germline V gives CDR1 SEHNR, CDR2 FQNEAQ (reference sequence). The CDR3 is 14 amino acids. This CDR3 is CASSLGTGASEQYF. DNA for the CDR3: TGTGCCAGCAGCCTTGGGACAGGGGCCAGCGAGCAGTACTTC.

This clonotype is classed as medium-sized (0.01 to 0.1%). The rearrangement links TRBV12-3 or TRBV12-4 to TRBJ2-3; 9 bases match TRBD1. The CDR3 spans 14 residues. After removal of 5 bases from V and 3 bases from J, the junction contained 3 bases not matched to a gene. CDR3 region: CASSLGQGTDTQYF. In DNA, the CDR3 is TGTGCCAGCAGTCTCGGACAGGGGACAGATACGCAGTATTTT.

This clonotype was observed a few times. The chain employs TRBV24-1 and TRBJ2-3; D might be TRBD1 (5 bases). V dropped 2 bases and J dropped 8 bases, with 10 bases sitting between them. Germline V gives CDR1 KGHDR, CDR2 SFDVKD. This CDR3 contains 13 residues. In DNA, the CDR3 is TGTGCCACCAGTGATTCGACCCAGGGTACGCAGTATTTT. It encodes CATSDSTQGTQYF.

This clonotype was detected ten times or more. It may be a read error: a sequence one base away is much more abundant. The V gene is TRBV20-1, the J gene TRBJ2-7; possibly TRBD1 for D (5 bases). CDR1 and CDR2 (germline): DFQATT, SNEGSKA (reference sequence). This CDR3 has 14 residues. V lost 1 base and J lost 6, with 16 bases in between. CDR3 sequence: CSARGSGSSTEQYF. CDR3 in DNA: TGCAGTGCTAGAGGGTCAGGGTCTTCTACCGAGCAGTACTTC.